These T cell receptor beta chains were read from a single sample in a study of T-cell memory formation after mild COVID-19. TCRdb redid the calling of the 5' RACE reads with MiXCR, one entry per CDR3 protein. The sample lists a few hundred thousand distinct CDR3 sequences, roughly 21% occurring once. Material: PBMCs or a T cell subset sorted from them (not recorded which). The receptor source for this set is an adult woman who had mild COVID-19 (a few samples of this study predate the infection). Cell type and time point are not known. CDR3s include the opening cysteine and the closing phenylalanine or tryptophan. Each record gives: D gene, clone size, J gene, V gene, CDR3 protein, CDR3 DNA. The D gene is left open where the match is weak. The size field is filled for only some rows; it gives once, few, many or a size class.

>-|-|TRBJ2-2|TRBV2
CASSEAGVGGELFF
TGTGCCAGCAGTGAAGCGGGGGTCGGCGGGGAGCTGTTTTTT
>TRBD1|-|TRBJ2-2|TRBV12-3/TRBV12-4
CASSQQGGGELFF
TGTGCCAGCAGTCAACAGGGGGGCGGGGAGCTGTTTTTT
>-|few|TRBJ2-1|TRBV4-1
CASSQFAGYNEQFF
TGCGCCAGCAGCCAATTCGCTGGGTACAATGAGCAGTTCTTC
>-|-|TRBJ2-5|TRBV7-9
CASSLGRNQETQYF
TGTGCCAGCAGCTTGGGGAGGAACCAAGAGACCCAGTACTTC
>-|few|TRBJ2-7|TRBV6-2/TRBV6-3
CASSSHRGYEQYF
TGTGCCAGCAGTAGCCATCGGGGTTACGAGCAGTACTTC
>-|-|TRBJ1-1|TRBV11-2
CASSLGVSAFF
TGTGCCAGCAGCCTAGGGGTTTCGGCTTTCTTT
>-|few|TRBJ1-1|TRBV4-2
CASSRTRQPNTEAFF
TGTGCCAGCAGCCGTACAAGACAGCCCAACACTGAAGCTTTCTTT
>-|-|TRBJ1-1|TRBV6-2/TRBV6-3
CASTRGVRNTEAFF
TGTGCCAGCACCAGGGGCGTTCGGAACACTGAAGCTTTCTTT
>-|-|TRBJ2-7|TRBV20-1
CSARGDNTYEQYF
TGCAGTGCTAGAGGGGACAATACCTACGAGCAGTACTTC
>TRBD2|many|TRBJ2-1|TRBV11-2
CASSLGRLAGDLGEQFF
TGTGCCAGCAGCTTAGGGAGGCTAGCGGGCGACTTAGGTGAGCAGTTCTTC
>-|-|TRBJ2-5|TRBV4-3
CASSQVVGGLAETQYF
TGCGCCAGCAGCCAAGTGGTCGGGGGGCTAGCGGAGACCCAGTACTTC
>TRBD1|-|TRBJ1-2|TRBV5-1
CASSLDAGGARGYTF
TGCGCCAGCAGCTTGGATGCAGGGGGCGCACGTGGCTACACCTTC
>-|-|TRBJ1-2|TRBV7-9
CVIKALYGYTF
TGTGTCATAAAAGCATTGTATGGCTACACCTTC
>TRBD2|few|TRBJ2-7|TRBV7-9
CASSFPGTSGYEQYF
TGTGCCAGCAGCTTCCCCGGGACTAGCGGTTACGAGCAGTACTTC
>TRBD2|few|TRBJ2-3|TRBV24-1
CATSDLDLLWSGRPAKLTDTQYF
TGTGCCACCAGTGATTTGGACCTTTTGTGGAGCGGGAGGCCCGCAAAGCTCACAGATACGCAGTATTTT
>-|few|TRBJ2-7|TRBV12-3/TRBV12-4
CASSSTLSGTAYEQYF
TGTGCCAGCAGTTCAACCCTAAGTGGAACCGCCTACGAGCAGTACTTC
>-|-|TRBJ1-2|TRBV11-3
CASSLVWQATKNYGYTF
TGTGCCAGCAGCTTAGTATGGCAGGCGACAAAAAACTATGGCTACACCTTC
>-|many|TRBJ2-5|TRBV5-1
CASSSRGTTIIQETQYF
TGCGCCAGCAGCTCGAGGGGGACCACAATCATCCAAGAGACCCAGTACTTC
>-|few|TRBJ2-7|TRBV6-6
CASKGTTYEQYF
TGTGCCAGCAAGGGTACCACCTACGAGCAGTACTTC
>TRBD2|-|TRBJ2-1|TRBV3-1
CASSQGLAGVSYNEQFF
TGTGCCAGCAGCCAAGGTTTAGCGGGAGTGTCATACAATGAGCAGTTCTTC